The clone carrying this T cell receptor (beta chain) was counted at least ten times. Antigen unknown. This record comes from a study of human T cells and chemical hapten exposure. Study-wide results and limits: Donors had alopecia, so their immune response may differ from healthy people's. TCRs exceeding 1 in 1000 frequency stayed unchanged with DPC sensitization.

Trimming removed 5 bases from V and 5 bases from J, with 16 bases in between. The CDR3 spans 15 residues. Germline assignment: CDR1 ENHRY and CDR2 SYGVKD. This sample's time point: patch test 1, 2 weeks after DPC sensitization. This sample's treatment: therapeutic diphenylcyclopropenone sensitization with weekly scalp DPC. In the library, unique molecular identifiers were attached to individual cDNA molecules. TCRdb re-called the RACE reads through MiXCR, storing one row per CDR3 protein. In the table there are about 120,000 distinct CDR3 sequences, around 13% of which are singletons. This sample comprised whole blood, obtained in connection with sensitization to the hapten diphenylcyclopropenone (DPC). J is TRBJ1-5 and V is TRBV10-3; possibly TRBD1 for D (6 bases). The sequence was collected from a man in his late teens or twenties with alopecia areata. Some clones in this sample may be carry-over from other donors' samples. In DNA form, the CDR3 reads TGTGCCATCAGTCCAGGACAGTCCATTGATCAGCCCCAGCATTTT. Translation: CAISPGQSIDQPQHF.